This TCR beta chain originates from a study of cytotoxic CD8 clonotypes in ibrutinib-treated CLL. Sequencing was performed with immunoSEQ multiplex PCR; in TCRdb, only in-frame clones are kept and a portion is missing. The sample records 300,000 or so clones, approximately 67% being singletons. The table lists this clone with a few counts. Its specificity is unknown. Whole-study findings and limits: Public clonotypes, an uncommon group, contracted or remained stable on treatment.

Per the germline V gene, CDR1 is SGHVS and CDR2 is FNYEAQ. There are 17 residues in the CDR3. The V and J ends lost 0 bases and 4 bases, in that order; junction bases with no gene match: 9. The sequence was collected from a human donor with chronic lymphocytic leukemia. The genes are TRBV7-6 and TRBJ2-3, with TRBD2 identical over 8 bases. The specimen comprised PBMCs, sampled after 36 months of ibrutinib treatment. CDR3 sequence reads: CASSLAPLRREADTQYF. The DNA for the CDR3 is TGTGCCAGCAGCTTAGCCCCCCTACGGCGGGAGGCAGATACGCAGTATTTT.